A single sample gave rise to the 27 T cell receptor beta chains below, sequenced in a study of cytomegalovirus exposure and HLA in healthy donors. Data came from immunoSEQ multiplex PCR; TCRdb stores just in-frame clones and leaves some out. Of 57,000 or so clones listed, 75% to 95% are singletons. Specimen: PBMCs. The receptors originated from a woman younger than 45 in good health and CMV-seronegative.

CDR3 DNA sequence: TGTGCCAGCCGAGGGGGGGGGTATGGCTACACCTTC. It encodes CASRGGGYGYTF. The chain couples TRBV11-2 to TRBJ1-2, with a possible D match to TRBD1 (6 bases). Deletions cut 8 bases from V and 5 bases from J, with 12 bases between. CDR1 is SGHAT and CDR2 is FQNNGV in the germline V gene. This CDR3 spans 12 amino acids.

This chain connects TRBV6-1 to TRBJ2-3; possibly TRBD2 for D (6 bases). V lost 4 bases, J lost 2 bases, and 13 bases lay in between. The CDR3 contains 15 residues. In germline, CDR1 is MNHNS, CDR2 SASEGT. CDR3 nucleotides: TGTGCCAGCAGTGTGGCGGGACGATCCACAGATACGCAGTATTTT. It codes for CASSVAGRSTDTQYF.

As regards this clone: A junction end diverges from the germline sequence, so it may reflect a read error. The genes are TRBV6-1 and TRBJ1-2; D gene ambiguous. The CDR3 runs to 14 residues. Germline-derived CDR1 and CDR2 are MNHNS and SASEGT. CDR3 residues: CAGSEIASGHGYTF. CDR3 bases: TGTGCCGGCAGTGAAATAGCCTCTGGCCATGGCTACACCTTC.

This clone was seen just once. J is TRBJ1-4 and V is TRBV9; the D is unclear. Trimming pared 0 bases from V and 7 bases from J, leaving 10 bases between. Germline-derived CDR1 and CDR2 are SGDLS and YYNGEE. CDR3 length: 14 amino acids. The CDR3 region has the DNA TGTGCCAGCAGCGTAGTGGGCGATTCTGAAAAACTGTTTTTT. As protein: CASSVVGDSEKLFF.

This rearrangement joins TRBV30 to TRBJ2-3; possible D gene TRBD1, 5 bases. Between the trimmed V and J ends, which lost 5 bases and 6 bases, there was a span of 12 bases. CDR3 size: 12 residues. Germline V CDR1 and CDR2: GTSNPN, SVGIG (reference sequence). CDR3 in amino acids: CAWGASGDTQYF. Here the CDR3 DNA reads TGTGCCTGGGGGGCCAGTGGGGATACGCAGTATTTT. The full variable domain, completed using reference TRBV30 and TRBJ2-3, is SQTIHQWPATLVQPVGSPLSLECTVEGTSNPNLYWYRQAAGRGLQLLFYSVGIGQISSEVPQNLSASRPQDRQFILSSKKLLLSDSGFYLCAWGASGDTQYFGPGTRLTVL.

The chain links TRBV29-1 to TRBJ2-1; TRBD2 agrees at 11 bases. The CDR3 covers 13 residues. CDR1 is SQVTM, CDR2 ANQGSEA, per germline. V trimming: 6 bases; J trimming: 10 bases; junction bases outside the gene matches: 8. The CDR3 DNA sequence: TGCAGCGTGCTAGCGGGAGGCGTCGGCGAGCAGTTCTTC. Its protein product is CSVLAGGVGEQFF.

This chain connects TRBV7-3 to TRBJ2-7; 12 bases are shared with TRBD2. CDR3 length equals 15 residues. Looked up from germline, CDR1 is SGHTA and CDR2 is FQGTGA. The junction had 6 bases not matched to a gene; V was cut back by 2 bases and J by 7 bases. This chain's CDR3 is CASSLGLAGPLEQYF. As DNA, the CDR3 is TGTGCCAGCAGCTTAGGACTAGCGGGGCCTCTAGAGCAGTACTTC.

This clone was found once. The chain is built from TRBV5-3 and TRBJ2-5; D unclear. TRBV5-3 is placed among ORFs of uncertain function. Trimming left V 5 bases short and J 5 bases short, with 7 bases between. This CDR3 is 11 amino acids long. The CDR3 protein is CARRFGETQYF. Written as DNA, the CDR3 is TGTGCCAGAAGGTTCGGGGAGACCCAGTACTTC.

The rearrangement uses TRBV18 and TRBJ2-5; D gene unclear. Germline loops: CDR1 KGHSH, CDR2 LQKENI. This CDR3 has 15 residues. V lost 1 base and J lost 2, with 11 bases in between. CDR3 residues: CASSPRETSQETQYF. Written as DNA, the CDR3 is TGTGCCAGCTCACCACGCGAGACAAGTCAAGAGACCCAGTACTTC.

This clone was detected once. The V call is TRBV5-1, the J call TRBJ1-2, with a tentative D call TRBD1 (5 bases). Germline CDR1 is SGHRS and CDR2 is YFSETQ. The CDR3 contains 11 residues. The V gene lost 5 bases and the J gene lost 7 bases, with 9 bases spanning the gap. The CDR3 protein is CASRGEVGYTF. CDR3 nucleotides: TGCGCCAGCAGAGGGGAGGTTGGCTACACCTTC.

The chain combines TRBV27 with TRBJ2-1; tentative D call: TRBD2 (6 bases). Trimming took 2 bases from V and 9 from J, leaving 23 bases between them. The CDR3 consists of 17 residues. Germline-derived CDR1 and CDR2 are MNHEY and SMNVEV (reference sequence). In nucleotides, the CDR3 is TGTGCCAGCAGTTTAGGGCGCCGGAGAGACGGGAGTAGTGAGCAGTTCTTC. This sequence encodes CASSLGRRRDGSSEQFF.

This clone showed up just once. The V gene is TRBV15, the J gene TRBJ2-5, with 11 nucleotides matching TRBD1. V lost 1 base and J lost 4; bases outside the gene matches: 11. The V gene's germline CDR1 is LNHNV and CDR2 YYDKDF (reference sequence). The CDR3 consists of 18 residues. In DNA, the CDR3 is TGTGCCACCAGCAGAGGTAACCGGGACAGGGGGTGGGGAGAGACCCAGTACTTC. It translates to CATSRGNRDRGWGETQYF.

The chain joins TRBV23-1 to TRBJ2-6; possible D gene TRBD2, 6 bases. TRBV23-1 is noted as an ORF with a role that remains uncertain. V was shortened by 0 bases and J by 10 bases, with 13 bases between the two germline ends. The CDR3 covers 15 residues. The CDR3 reads CASSQSGGMANVLTF. The CDR3 region has the DNA TGCGCCAGCAGTCAATCGGGAGGAATGGCGAACGTCCTGACTTTC.

This rearrangement joins TRBV27 to TRBJ2-7; TRBD1 agrees at 7 bases. The length of the CDR3 is 11 residues. The germline V gene encodes CDR1 MNHEY and CDR2 SMNVEV (reference sequence). J gave up 4 bases and V 8 bases, and 2 bases lay outside the gene matches. The CDR3 spells CASHRGYEQYF. CDR3 coding DNA: TGTGCCAGCCACAGGGGATACGAGCAGTACTTC.

This clone was observed once. The gene calls are TRBV5-1 and TRBJ1-1; 7 bases align to TRBD1. The CDR3 sequence is 14 residues long. The junction had 5 bases not matched to a gene; V was cut back by 4 bases and J by 2 bases. Germline CDR1 and CDR2: SGHRS and YFSETQ. Written as DNA, the CDR3 is TGCGCCAGCAGCGCGGGACAGTCTAACACTGAAGCTTTCTTT. This sequence encodes CASSAGQSNTEAFF.

Note on this clone: Other nucleotide sequences in the sample specify the same CDR3. V and J are TRBV19 and TRBJ2-7; D is possibly TRBD2 (5 bases). Germline values: CDR1 LNHDA, CDR2 SQIVND (reference sequence). V was cut by 2 bases and J by 0 bases, with 11 bases left in between. This CDR3 is 15 amino acids long. CDR3 nucleotide sequence: TGTGCCAGTAGTATAAGCGGCGGTAGCTCCTACGAGCAGTACTTC. This codes for CASSISGGSSYEQYF. The full variable domain, with the rest looked up from reference TRBV19 and TRBJ2-7, is DGGITQSPKYLFRKEGQNVTLSCEQNLNHDAMYWYRQDPGQGLRLIYYSQIVNDFQKGDIAEGYSVSREKKESFPLTVTSAQKNPTAFYLCASSISGGSSYEQYFGPGTRLTVT.

V and J are TRBV28 and TRBJ1-2; D uncertain. V lost 1 base, J lost 0 bases, and 15 bases lay in between. CDR3 length equals 17 residues. CDR1 and CDR2 from the germline V gene are MDHEN and SYDVKM. The CDR3 bases are TGTGCCAGCAGTTTATTGGGCCGTGGCTTGCCTAACTATGGCTACACCTTC. Its protein is CASSLLGRGLPNYGYTF.

This rearrangement joins TRBV6-6 to TRBJ1-4, with unresolved D. Germline V lookup: CDR1 MNHNY, CDR2 SVGAGI (reference sequence). V lost 2 bases and J lost 13, with 11 bases in between. CDR3 length: 12 amino acids. DNA for the CDR3: TGTGCCAGCAGTTACCCCCGGGAAGGACTGTTTTTT. Protein sequence: CASSYPREGLFF.

The chain couples TRBV6-1 to TRBJ1-5; 8 bases map to TRBD1. CDR1 and CDR2 from the germline V gene are MNHNS and SASEGT. Trimming cost V 5 bases and J 3 bases; bases outside gene matches: 6. The CDR3 consists of 15 residues. The CDR3 region is CASSSGQAINQPQHF. CDR3 in DNA: TGTGCCAGCAGTTCGGGACAGGCGATCAATCAGCCCCAGCATTTT.

This clone was recorded a few times. The V call is TRBV9, the J call TRBJ2-7, with a weak D call TRBD2 (5 bases). Trimming left V 2 bases short and J 4 bases short, with 10 bases between. Germline CDR1 and CDR2: SGDLS and YYNGEE. The CDR3 sequence is 13 residues long. The CDR3 here is CASSVNPGYEQYF. Written as DNA, the CDR3 is TGTGCCAGCAGCGTCAACCCGGGGTACGAGCAGTACTTC.

The rearrangement joins TRBV2 to TRBJ2-1, with 12 positions matching TRBD2. The CDR3 totals 15 residues. Germline V gives CDR1 SNHLY, CDR2 FYNNEI. After removal of 2 bases from V and 6 bases from J, the junction contained 2 bases not matched to a gene. The CDR3 region has the DNA TGTGCCAGCAGTGAACGGACTAGCGGGACCAATGAGCAGTTCTTC. This gives the protein CASSERTSGTNEQFF.

The chain has TRBV5-4 and TRBJ2-1; maybe TRBD2 (5 bases). The CDR3 totals 15 residues. Trimming pared 0 bases from V and 5 bases from J, leaving 12 bases between. Germline lookup yields CDR1 SGHNT and CDR2 YYREEE (reference sequence). Here the CDR3 reads CASSLAPAGDNEQFF. The CDR3 DNA sequence: TGTGCCAGCAGCTTGGCTCCGGCCGGGGACAATGAGCAGTTCTTC.

This chain uses TRBV7-2 with TRBJ2-1, with a weak D call TRBD1 (6 bases). V lost 5 bases to trimming and J lost 7 bases, with 24 bases between them. There are 17 residues in the CDR3. Germline V lookup: CDR1 SGHTA, CDR2 FQGNSA. CDR3 sequence: CASSLLRPILQGNEQFF. The CDR3 DNA sequence: TGTGCCAGCAGCCTTCTCCGACCTATCCTTCAGGGGAATGAGCAGTTCTTC.

Only one count was recorded for this clone. This chain uses TRBV5-5 with TRBJ2-2, with 11 bases identical to TRBD1. CDR1 is SGHKS and CDR2 is YYEKEE in the germline V gene (reference sequence). This CDR3 has 16 residues. V lost 4 bases and J lost 4; bases outside the gene matches: 6. The CDR3 loop is CASSPGQGAITGELFF. CDR3 DNA sequence: TGTGCCAGCAGCCCTGGACAGGGGGCAATCACCGGGGAGCTGTTTTTT.

The chain combines TRBV19 with TRBJ1-4; D remains unclear. This CDR3 region has 14 residues. The germline V and J ends were trimmed by 4 bases and 4 bases, with 10 bases remaining between them. CDR1 and CDR2 from the germline V gene are LNHDA and SQIVND (reference sequence). The CDR3, as DNA: TGTGCCAGTAGTACGACGGGTGGTAATGAAAAACTGTTTTTT. Translation gives CASSTTGGNEKLFF.

The gene calls are TRBV2 and TRBJ2-7; 8 nucleotides line up with TRBD1. J was trimmed by 6 bases and V by 1 base; bases with no gene match: 2. Germline V CDR1 and CDR2: SNHLY, FYNNEI. The CDR3 has 13 residues. CDR3: CASSEEGTGEQYF. The CDR3 DNA sequence: TGTGCCAGCAGTGAAGAGGGGACAGGCGAGCAGTACTTC.

The J gene is TRBJ2-1, the V gene TRBV4-3, with D possibly being TRBD2 (6 bases). There are 17 residues in the CDR3. V was shortened by 0 bases and J by 5 bases, with 17 bases between the two germline ends. Germline loops: CDR1 LGHNA, CDR2 YSLEER. The CDR3 coding sequence is TGCGCCAGCAGCCAAGATTGGGGGGTTCCCCCGAACAATGAGCAGTTCTTC. Translated, it gives CASSQDWGVPPNNEQFF.